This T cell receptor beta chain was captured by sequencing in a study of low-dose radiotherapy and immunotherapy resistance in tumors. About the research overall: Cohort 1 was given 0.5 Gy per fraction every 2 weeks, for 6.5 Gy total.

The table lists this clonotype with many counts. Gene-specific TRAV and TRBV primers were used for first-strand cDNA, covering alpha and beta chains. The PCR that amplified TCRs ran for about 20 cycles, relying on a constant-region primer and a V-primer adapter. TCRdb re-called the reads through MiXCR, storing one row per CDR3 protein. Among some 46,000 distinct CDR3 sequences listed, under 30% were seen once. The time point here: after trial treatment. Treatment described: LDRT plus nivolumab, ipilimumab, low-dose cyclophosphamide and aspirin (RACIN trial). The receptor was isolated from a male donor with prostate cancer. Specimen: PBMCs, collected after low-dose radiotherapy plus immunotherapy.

The CDR3 DNA reads as TGTGCCAGCAGCCTGACAGGACGCCTCGAGGCCACTGAAGCTTTCTTT. Translated, it gives CASSLTGRLEATEAFF. V is TRBV5-8 and J is TRBJ1-1, with a weak D call TRBD1 (6 bases). This CDR3 contains 16 residues. The germline V gene has CDR1 SGHTS and CDR2 YDEGEE. Trimming shortened V by 4 bases and J by 4 bases, and 20 bases separated the two germline ends.